This TCR beta chain was captured in a study of post-analysis software for immune sequencing data. Study background: The patients showed relapsing-remitting, secondary progressive and progressive-relapsing multiple sclerosis courses.

Included in the TCR beta cDNA libraries were unique molecular identifiers. T cells numbering roughly 1 to 10 million yielded around 500,000 cDNA molecules. TCRdb recomputed calls from the PCR reads with MiXCR, one row per CDR3 protein. The sample holds hundreds of thousands of distinct CDR3 sequences, 25% to 30% seen once. This clonotype was seen a handful of times. Its antigen is still unknown. Study conclusions and caveats: Among 4 or 5 TRBV segments more frequent in patients than controls were TRBV5-6, TRBV5-1 and TRBV20-1. Batch-matched samples strongly co-clustered by F measure. Among multiple sclerosis patients, normalized Chao1 diversity was significantly below that of controls.

Trimming took off 7 bases at V and 3 bases at J, with 18 bases between the two ends. This CDR3 is 15 amino acids long. CDR1 and CDR2 (germline): MNHEY, SVGEGT. The sample comprised blood. The J gene is TRBJ2-5, the V gene TRBV6-2 or TRBV6-3; the D gene is possibly TRBD2 (6 bases). This clonotype was obtained from a girl between 5 and 17 years old with multiple sclerosis. CDR3 amino acids: CASNLPGTGEETQYF. CDR3 coding DNA: TGTGCCAGCAACCTACCGGGAACGGGGGAAGAGACCCAGTACTTC.